The T cell receptor beta chain described here comes from a study of T cells in localized non-small cell lung cancer. General observations from the study: A raised T cell density in blood coincided with lengthier overall survival. For the top 100 tumor clones, a median approximately 61 also appeared in adjacent lung. Heterogeneity remains possible because sequencing was limited to only one tumor region. It was uninvolved adjacent lung that showed the highest T cell clonality, exceeding tumor.

Sequencing used immunoSEQ multiplex PCR; TCRdb keeps in-frame clones, though not all of them. The sample holds more than 1,500 clones, about 30% seen once. This clone is labeled medium-sized. Its antigen is not identified. The CDR3 is 16 amino acids. Per the germline V gene, CDR1 is SGHNT and CDR2 is YENEEA. The ends were cut back, 4 bases at V and 8 bases at J, with 18 bases in the middle. This rearrangement joins TRBV11-3 to TRBJ2-6; the D gene could be TRBD1 or TRBD2 (6 bases each). Sample: normal lung tissue next to the tumor, taken before any cancer treatment. The TCR comes from a male donor at least 60 years old with stage II squamous cell lung carcinoma. The CDR3 DNA reads as TGTGCCAGCAGCTCTGACAGGTCGGGGGTAACCAACGTCCTGACTTTC. This encodes CASSSDRSGVTNVLTF.